The 15 T cell receptor beta chains below come from one sample, sequenced in a study of T cell responses to AZD1222 COVID-19 vaccine. Libraries were prepared by immunoSEQ multiplex PCR; TCRdb keeps only in-frame clonotypes and omits some of them. The sample records around 150,000 clones, 90% to 95% being singletons. The sample in question was peripheral blood, obtained on day 0 of AZD1222 vaccination. The receptors were gathered from an adult in good health.

The rearrangement joins TRBV6-5 to TRBJ1-3, with a possible D match to TRBD1 (5 bases). Germline V CDR1 and CDR2: MNHEY, SVGAGI. The V and J ends lost 6 bases and 0 bases respectively, with 12 bases between them. CDR3 length equals 15 residues. The CDR3 here is CASRLTAPSGNTIYF. In DNA form, the CDR3 reads TGTGCCAGCAGGCTGACAGCGCCCTCTGGAAACACCATATATTTT.

This rearrangement joins TRBV20-1 to TRBJ1-6; 7 nucleotides agree with TRBD1. Germline-derived CDR1 and CDR2 are DFQATT and SNEGSKA (reference sequence). This CDR3 is built from 19 residues. The J segment lost 8 bases and the V segment lost 3 bases, leaving 22 bases of the junction unmatched. The CDR3 DNA sequence: TGCAGTGCTAGTATGCGAGACAGGGTTTTCGAATATAGGGATTCACCCCTCCACTTT. Protein product: CSASMRDRVFEYRDSPLHF.

The chain is built from TRBV6-5 and TRBJ1-3; 7 bases fit TRBD1. This CDR3 is 13 amino acids long. Germline CDR1 and CDR2: MNHEY and SVGAGI. Germline trimming cut 6 bases from V and 7 bases from J; bases unmatched to any gene: 6. As DNA, the CDR3 is TGTGCCAGCAGAAACACAGGGGACAACACCATATATTTT. Protein: CASRNTGDNTIYF.

This chain links TRBV19 with TRBJ1-1; D is uncertain. The germline V and J ends were trimmed by 1 base and 1 base, with 7 bases remaining between them. Germline V gene sequence: CDR1 LNHDA, CDR2 SQIVND (reference sequence). The CDR3 runs 14 residues. CDR3 in amino acids: CASSIAPANTEAFF. In nucleotides, the CDR3 is TGTGCCAGTAGTATAGCCCCGGCGAACACTGAAGCTTTCTTT. The full variable domain, its missing parts supplied by reference TRBV19 and TRBJ1-1, is DGGITQSPKYLFRKEGQNVTLSCEQNLNHDAMYWYRQDPGQGLRLIYYSQIVNDFQKGDIAEGYSVSREKKESFPLTVTSAQKNPTAFYLCASSIAPANTEAFFGQGTRLTVV.

This clone occurred once. V usage is TRBV7-9 and J usage is TRBJ2-1; D may be TRBD2 (6 bases). Looked up from germline, CDR1 is SEHNR and CDR2 is FQNEAQ (reference sequence). V lost 4 bases to trimming and J lost 0 bases, with 13 bases between them. This CDR3 region has 16 residues. The CDR3 DNA follows: TGTGCCAGCAGCTCCATAGCGGAAAGCTCCTACAATGAGCAGTTCTTC. The encoded protein is CASSSIAESSYNEQFF.

J is TRBJ2-3 and V is TRBV19; 8 nucleotides agree with TRBD2. The trim removed 9 bases at V and 0 bases at J, leaving 5 bases unmatched. Looked up from germline, CDR1 is LNHDA and CDR2 is SQIVND (reference sequence). This CDR3 contains 14 residues. The CDR3 coding sequence is TGTGCCAGCAGCATAGCGGGGAGCACAGATACGCAGTATTTT. This gives the protein CASSIAGSTDTQYF. The full variable domain, rest sourced from reference TRBV19 and TRBJ2-3, is DGGITQSPKYLFRKEGQNVTLSCEQNLNHDAMYWYRQDPGQGLRLIYYSQIVNDFQKGDIAEGYSVSREKKESFPLTVTSAQKNPTAFYLCASSIAGSTDTQYFGPGTRLTVL.

The chain carries TRBV7-9 and TRBJ1-4; D might be TRBD1 (6 bases). Per the germline V gene, CDR1 is SEHNR and CDR2 is FQNEAQ (reference sequence). The CDR3 is made up of 16 amino acids. V was pared by 5 bases and J by 0 bases, with 13 bases between. DNA of the CDR3: TGTGCCAGCAGCCCGCGGGCAGGGGCAACTAATGAAAAACTGTTTTTT. This gives the protein CASSPRAGATNEKLFF.

This chain links TRBV6-4 with TRBJ2-1; no firm D call. V was shortened by 3 bases and J by 3 bases, with 12 bases between the two germline ends. The CDR3 contains 15 residues. CDR1 and CDR2 from the germline V gene are MRHNA and SNTAGT. The CDR3 DNA sequence: TGTGCCAGCAGTGATCGGATTGCGGACTACAATGAGCAGTTCTTC. Translating it yields CASSDRIADYNEQFF.

J is TRBJ2-1 and V is TRBV5-1; D assignment may be TRBD1 or TRBD2 (5 bases each). This CDR3 is built from 16 residues. V was clipped by 0 bases and J by 4 bases, with 14 bases between them. Germline V gives CDR1 SGHRS, CDR2 YFSETQ. The CDR3 sequence is CASSLGGGVFYNEQFF. The DNA of the CDR3 is TGCGCCAGCAGCTTGGGTGGGGGAGTCTTTTACAATGAGCAGTTCTTC. Supplemented by reference TRBV5-1 and TRBJ2-1, the full variable domain reads KAGVTQTPRYLIKTRGQQVTLSCSPISGHRSVSWYQQTPGQGLQFLFEYFSETQRNKGNFPGRFSGRQFSNSRSEMNVSTLELGDSALYLCASSLGGGVFYNEQFFGPGTRLTVL.

J is TRBJ2-1 and V is TRBV4-3; D is possibly TRBD1 (6 bases). The V and J ends lost 0 bases and 6 bases respectively, with 18 bases between them. This CDR3 spans 17 amino acids. The germline CDR1 and CDR2 sequences are LGHNA and YSLEER. The CDR3: CASSQEVGQRKSNEQFF. CDR3 nucleotides: TGCGCCAGCAGCCAAGAGGTAGGACAGCGAAAGAGCAATGAGCAGTTCTTC.

The J gene is TRBJ1-3, the V gene TRBV12-3 or TRBV12-4; no clear D. The V gene lost 0 bases and the J gene lost 7 bases, with 7 bases spanning the gap. This CDR3 contains 13 residues. CDR3 sequence (DNA): TGTGCCAGCAGTTTAGCTATAAGGAACACCATATATTTT. Protein: CASSLAIRNTIYF.

The chain has TRBV28 and TRBJ1-4, with 10 bases matching TRBD1. V shed 3 bases, J shed 6 bases, and the junction held 4 bases outside the gene matches. From germline, CDR1 is MDHEN and CDR2 SYDVKM. The CDR3 extends over 15 amino acids. CDR3 amino acids: CASSLPGTGDEKLFF. The DNA of the CDR3 is TGTGCCAGCAGTTTGCCCGGGACAGGGGATGAAAAACTGTTTTTT.

V gene TRBV28 combines with J gene TRBJ2-2; D is possibly TRBD1 (6 bases). Per germline, CDR1 MDHEN and CDR2 SYDVKM. This CDR3 contains 13 residues. Trimming removed 8 bases from V and 1 base from J, with 8 bases in between. Here the CDR3 reads CASVDRNTGELFF. As DNA, the CDR3 is TGTGCCAGCGTGGACAGGAACACCGGGGAGCTGTTTTTT.

This chain connects TRBV5-4 to TRBJ2-3; D is perhaps TRBD2 (6 bases). Germline CDR1 and CDR2: SGHNT and YYREEE (reference sequence). V shed 4 bases and J shed 5 bases, with 17 bases lying between them. This CDR3 is 15 amino acids long. The CDR3 DNA sequence: TGTGCCAGCAGCCCTTCTAGCGAAAACTTAGATACGCAGTATTTT. This encodes CASSPSSENLDTQYF.

V usage is TRBV6-5 and J usage is TRBJ2-7; 8 bases align to TRBD2. CDR1 is MNHEY and CDR2 is SVGAGI in the germline V gene. The length of the CDR3 is 13 residues. Trimming removed 10 bases from V and 2 bases from J; junction bases left unmatched: 7. The CDR3 DNA is TGTGCCACTCGCGGCGGGGGGACCTACGAGCAGTACGTC. Its protein is CATRGGGTYEQYV.